Below are 31 T cell receptor beta chains sequenced from a single sample in a study of blood T cells in healthy people across ages. Through a sample-barcoded 5' primer and a J-beta primer mix, a second PCR was run for 7 to 11 cycles. TCRdb ran MiXCR on the 5' RACE reads and lists one entry per CDR3 protein. This sample yields roughly 500,000 distinct CDR3 sequences, of which 27% are seen a single time; about 18% belongs to the top ten. The sample consisted of blood. The receptors shown here come from a woman in her seventies in good health.

The rearrangement joins TRBV4-2 to TRBJ2-5, with TRBD2 as a possible D gene (6 bases). The better agreement between TRBJ2-1 and the DNA end casts doubt on the J call. The germline V gene encodes CDR1 LGHNA and CDR2 YNFKEQ. The CDR3 spans 16 residues. CDR3: CASSQDSGLRDNEQFF. The CDR3 DNA is TGTGCCAGCAGCCAAGATTCAGGACTAAGGGACAATGAGCAGTTCTTC.

V gene TRBV20-1 combines with J gene TRBJ2-5; D may be TRBD2 (6 bases). The CDR3 loop spans 14 amino acids. The germline V gene encodes CDR1 DFQATT and CDR2 SNEGSKA (reference sequence). Trimming stripped 5 bases from V and 5 bases from J, with 18 bases between. CDR3 coding DNA: TGCAGTGCTGCGGTGAGGGACTCCCGGGAGACCCAGTACTTC. Its protein product is CSAAVRDSRETQYF.

In its sample, this clonotype was seen a few times. The chain employs TRBV7-2 and TRBJ1-1; D not resolved. Germline CDR1 is SGHTA and CDR2 is FQGNSA. CDR3 length equals 15 residues. V dropped 0 bases and J dropped 1 base, with 9 bases sitting between them. CDR3 sequence: CASSLATGPNTEAFF. The CDR3 DNA sequence: TGTGCCAGCAGCTTAGCGACTGGGCCGAACACTGAAGCTTTCTTT.

In its sample, this clonotype was seen a few times. The chain combines TRBV7-9 with TRBJ1-6; D ambiguous. The CDR3 runs to 12 residues. The germline V gene encodes CDR1 SEHNR and CDR2 FQNEAQ (reference sequence). Trimming pared 6 bases from V and 7 bases from J, leaving 7 bases between. In nucleotides, the CDR3 is TGTGCCAGCAGTCGAGGGAATTCACCCCTCCACTTT. Its translation is CASSRGNSPLHF.

The chain links TRBV9 to TRBJ2-1, with 7 positions matching TRBD2. V shed 0 bases, J shed 7 bases, and the junction held 7 bases outside the gene matches. The CDR3 loop spans 15 amino acids. The germline CDR1 and CDR2 sequences are SGDLS and YYNGEE. CDR3 loop: CASSVAGRLANEQFF. The CDR3 nucleotides are TGTGCCAGCAGCGTAGCTGGGAGACTAGCTAATGAGCAGTTCTTC.

This clonotype was found a few times. CDR3 region: CASSLRQLAGEETQYF. The CDR3 nucleotides read TGTGCCAGCAGCTTACGCCAGCTAGCGGGGGAAGAGACCCAGTACTTC. The chain links TRBV11-3 to TRBJ2-5; TRBD2 matches at 10 bases. Trimming took 2 bases from V and 3 from J; bases not matched to a gene: 6. This CDR3 has 16 amino acids. Germline V gene sequence: CDR1 SGHNT, CDR2 YENEEA. Combining the CDR3 with reference TRBV11-3 and TRBJ2-5 gives the whole variable domain EAGVVQSPRYKIIEKKQPVAFWCNPISGHNTLYWYLQNLGQGPELLIRYENEEAVDDSQLPKDRFSAERLKGVDSTLKIQPAELGDSAVYLCASSLRQLAGEETQYFGPGTRLLVL.

This clonotype was seen more than once but under ten times. The rearrangement joins TRBV20-1 to TRBJ1-4; the match to TRBD1 covers 12 bases. This CDR3 has 15 amino acids. Germline-derived CDR1 and CDR2 are DFQATT and SNEGSKA (reference sequence). V shed 2 bases, J shed 5 bases, and the junction held 3 bases outside the gene matches. The CDR3 here is CSARFGTGGNEKLFF. CDR3 bases: TGCAGTGCTAGATTCGGGACAGGGGGCAATGAAAAACTGTTTTTT.

This clonotype was detected a few times. J is TRBJ2-1 and V is TRBV6-2 or TRBV6-3; unclear D gene. This CDR3 comprises 14 residues. Per the germline V gene, CDR1 is MNHEY and CDR2 is SVGEGT. V gave up 2 bases and J gave up 4 bases, with 9 bases separating them. CDR3 sequence (DNA): TGTGCCAGCAGTTACCAGCCTCGATACAATGAGCAGTTCTTC. Its protein product is CASSYQPRYNEQFF.

This clonotype occurred a few times. The chain has TRBV4-3 and TRBJ2-7; TRBD2 matches 9 bases. The CDR3 has 15 residues. Trimming cost V 1 base and J 4 bases; bases outside gene matches: 5. Germline V CDR1 and CDR2: LGHNA, YSLEER. CDR3 sequence: CASSQGAGGVYEQYF. For the CDR3, the DNA is TGCGCCAGCAGCCAAGGGGCGGGGGGGGTATACGAGCAGTACTTC.

This clonotype has only a few counts. The V call is TRBV2, the J call TRBJ2-7, with TRBD1 matching over 10 bases. Germline values: CDR1 SNHLY, CDR2 FYNNEI. After removal of 2 bases from V and 7 bases from J, the junction contained 8 bases not matched to a gene. This CDR3 has 15 amino acids. CDR3 in amino acids: CASSERGTGVGEQYF. The CDR3, as DNA: TGTGCCAGCAGTGAAAGGGGGACAGGGGTCGGGGAGCAGTACTTC.

There are a few counts of this clonotype. The rearrangement joins TRBV2 to TRBJ2-5, with D unclear. There are 14 residues in the CDR3. The germline gives CDR1 SNHLY, CDR2 FYNNEI. Between the trimmed V and J ends, which lost 4 bases and 4 bases, there was a span of 13 bases. The CDR3 loop reads CASSAQMWGETQYF. The DNA of the CDR3 is TGTGCCAGCAGTGCCCAGATGTGGGGAGAGACCCAGTACTTC.

The chain has TRBV7-9 and TRBJ2-1; D is unresolved. This CDR3 has 13 residues. Trimming left V 1 base short and J 9 bases short, with 10 bases between. CDR1 and CDR2 (germline): SEHNR, FQNEAQ (reference sequence). The CDR3 sequence: CASSLGRLGEQFF. CDR3 coding DNA: TGTGCCAGCAGCTTAGGTCGCTTGGGTGAGCAGTTCTTC.

The J gene is TRBJ1-2, the V gene TRBV6-5; tentative D call: TRBD1 (6 bases). Trimming took 7 bases from V and 4 from J, leaving 13 bases between them. The CDR3 is made up of 13 amino acids. The V gene's germline CDR1 is MNHEY and CDR2 SVGAGI. The CDR3 sequence: CASTSQQGYGYTF. The CDR3 region has the DNA TGTGCCAGCACCTCACAACAGGGCTATGGCTACACCTTC.

A few counts support this clonotype. This sequence joins TRBV11-3 and TRBJ1-1; D call uncertain. The CDR3 length is 13 residues. Germline CDR1 SGHNT, CDR2 YENEEA. The germline V and J ends were trimmed by 4 bases and 3 bases, with 9 bases remaining between them. CDR3 coding DNA: TGTGCCAGCAGCTCTATCGGGGACACTGAAGCTTTCTTT. Protein: CASSSIGDTEAFF.

This chain connects TRBV12-3 or TRBV12-4 to TRBJ1-1, with a possible D match to TRBD1 (6 bases). V was pared by 5 bases and J by 4 bases, with 17 bases between. This CDR3 contains 15 residues. CDR3 protein: CASSGTGGLGTEAFF. The CDR3 nucleotides read TGTGCCAGCAGTGGTACGGGGGGGCTCGGCACTGAAGCTTTCTTT.

This clonotype was found a few times. The chain couples TRBV9 to TRBJ2-2, with 9 bases aligning to TRBD1. Unmatched junction bases numbered 8, after V lost 1 base and J lost 7 bases. CDR1 and CDR2 (germline): SGDLS, YYNGEE. The CDR3 runs to 16 residues. The CDR3 sequence is CASSVYHRGRNGELFF. The CDR3 DNA reads as TGTGCCAGCAGCGTATACCACAGGGGGCGGAACGGGGAGCTGTTTTTT.

This clonotype was observed a handful of times. CDR3 DNA: TGTGCCAGCAGTTCAGCGGGGTGGGGGAATTCACCCCTCCACTTT. This translates into CASSSAGWGNSPLHF. V usage is TRBV28 and J usage is TRBJ1-6, with D possibly matching TRBD1 (5 bases). The CDR3 is 15 residues long. CDR1 is MDHEN and CDR2 is SYDVKM in the germline V gene. The germline V and J ends were trimmed by 4 bases and 7 bases, with 14 bases remaining between them.

The CDR3 reads CASSLFRTNTEAFF. As DNA, the CDR3 is TGTGCCAGCAGCTTATTCAGAACGAACACTGAAGCTTTCTTT. This sequence joins TRBV11-2 and TRBJ1-1; D uncertain. Trimming removed 2 bases at V and 1 base at J, with 8 bases between. The CDR3 totals 14 residues. Germline CDR1 SGHAT, CDR2 FQNNGV.

This clonotype was seen a few times. The chain has TRBV29-1 and TRBJ2-5; D unresolved. This CDR3 has 13 residues. Trimming took 0 bases from V and 5 from J, leaving 10 bases between them. Germline-derived CDR1 and CDR2 are SQVTM and ANQGSEA. The CDR3 spells CSVEDLLVETQYF. In DNA, the CDR3 is TGCAGCGTTGAAGATCTTCTCGTGGAGACCCAGTACTTC.

V is TRBV5-1 and J is TRBJ1-1; 7 bases match TRBD1. This CDR3 has 15 residues. The V gene's germline CDR1 is SGHRS and CDR2 YFSETQ. V shed 3 bases, J shed 3 bases, and the junction held 8 bases outside the gene matches. The CDR3 region has the DNA TGCGCCAGCAGCTCTCAAGGTCAGGGGGACACTGAAGCTTTCTTT. This gives the protein CASSSQGQGDTEAFF.

V gene TRBV4-3 combines with J gene TRBJ2-7, with D hard to call. The germline V gene encodes CDR1 LGHNA and CDR2 YSLEER. The CDR3 is made up of 15 amino acids. V was clipped by 1 base and J by 1 base, with 11 bases between them. Here the CDR3 reads CASSQVMAGSYEQYF. The CDR3 coding sequence is TGCGCCAGCAGCCAAGTGATGGCAGGATCCTACGAGCAGTACTTC.

The chain carries TRBV4-3 and TRBJ2-1, with D unresolved. V was clipped by 0 bases and J by 5 bases, with 11 bases between them. The CDR3 sequence is 15 residues long. CDR1 and CDR2 (germline): LGHNA, YSLEER. DNA for the CDR3: TGCGCCAGCAGCCAAGATCTTGGTACAAACAATGAGCAGTTCTTC. Its protein product is CASSQDLGTNNEQFF.

In its sample, this clonotype was seen a few times. This sequence joins TRBV20-1 and TRBJ1-5; 7 bases align to TRBD1. V trimming: 1 base; J trimming: 3 bases; junction bases outside the gene matches: 12. Germline lookup yields CDR1 DFQATT and CDR2 SNEGSKA (reference sequence). This CDR3 comprises 17 residues. The CDR3 spells CSARAHRRGQHNQPQHF. In DNA, the CDR3 is TGCAGTGCTAGAGCTCATCGCAGGGGACAGCACAATCAGCCCCAGCATTTT.

For this clonotype: A much larger clonotype is one base distant, so this may be a read error. The CDR3 nucleotides are TGTGCCAGCAGCTCGACTAGCGGGTCCTACGAGCGGTACTTC. The encoded protein is CASSSTSGSYERYF. The chain carries TRBV7-2 and TRBJ2-7, with 10 bases matching TRBD2. The CDR3 totals 14 residues. CDR1 and CDR2 from the germline V gene are SGHTA and FQGNSA.

This rearrangement joins TRBV20-1 to TRBJ1-1, with D tentatively TRBD1 (5 bases). The CDR3 is 13 amino acids. Per germline, CDR1 DFQATT and CDR2 SNEGSKA (reference sequence). With 3 bases removed from V and 4 bases from J, the gap between germline ends came to 12 bases. The CDR3 DNA sequence: TGCAGTGCTAGTCGGGGGTCCGGCACTGAAGCTTTCTTT. This translates into CSASRGSGTEAFF.

The genes are TRBV20-1 and TRBJ1-2; D not resolved. This CDR3 has 14 residues. Germline lookup yields CDR1 DFQATT and CDR2 SNEGSKA (reference sequence). The germline V and J ends were trimmed by 4 bases and 4 bases, with 16 bases remaining between them. CDR3 residues: CSAKVTRNFYGYTF. The DNA of the CDR3 is TGCAGTGCTAAGGTGACCCGCAACTTCTATGGCTACACCTTC.

This clonotype was found a few times. The J gene is TRBJ2-5, the V gene TRBV7-2, with D tentatively TRBD1 (6 bases). This CDR3 has 13 amino acids. With 7 bases removed from V and 5 bases from J, the gap between germline ends came to 14 bases. CDR1 and CDR2 from the germline V gene are SGHTA and FQGNSA. DNA for the CDR3: TGTGCCAGCACTATCAGGGGTGCGGAGACCCAGTACTTC. This translates into CASTIRGAETQYF.

This chain joins TRBV6-2 or TRBV6-3 and TRBJ2-7, with D perhaps matching TRBD1 (6 bases). The CDR3 sequence is 14 residues long. V was trimmed by 0 bases and J by 3 bases, leaving 9 bases between them. Per germline, CDR1 MNHEY and CDR2 SVGEGT. This CDR3 is CASSYSRDIYEQYF. CDR3 bases: TGTGCCAGCAGTTACTCCAGGGACATCTACGAGCAGTACTTC.

This clonotype has a handful of counts. The chain links TRBV7-2 to TRBJ2-7; 8 bases agree with TRBD1. Trimming cost V 3 bases and J 3 bases; bases outside gene matches: 7. The CDR3 is made up of 15 amino acids. CDR1 and CDR2 from the germline V gene are SGHTA and FQGNSA. CDR3 residues: CASSFGTGTFYEQYF. CDR3 DNA: TGTGCCAGCAGCTTCGGGACAGGAACTTTCTACGAGCAGTACTTC.

Note on this clonotype: A clone one base away is much larger, so this may be a read error. The chain couples TRBV9 to TRBJ1-1; 7 bases match TRBD1. Looked up from germline, CDR1 is SGDLS and CDR2 is YYNGEE. The CDR3 extends over 14 amino acids. CDR3 sequence reads: CVSSPRDRNTEAFF. In nucleotides, the CDR3 is TGTGTCAGCAGCCCCAGGGACAGGAACACTGAAGCTTTCTTT. Full variable domain (remainder filled in from reference TRBV9 and TRBJ1-1): DSGVTQTPKHLITATGQRVTLRCSPRSGDLSVYWYQQSLDQGLQFLIQYYNGEERAKGNILERFSAQQFPDLHSELNLSSLELGDSALYFCVSSPRDRNTEAFFGQGTRLTVV.

The V and J genes are TRBV3-1 and TRBJ2-5, with TRBD1 matching 7 bases. The J segment lost 2 bases and the V segment lost 3 bases, leaving 6 bases of the junction unmatched. The CDR3 is 15 amino acids. From germline, CDR1 is LGHDT and CDR2 YNNKEL (reference sequence). Written as DNA, the CDR3 is TGTGCCAGCAGCCAGCAACCGGGACAGCAAGAGACCCAGTACTTC. Translated, it gives CASSQQPGQQETQYF.